The rows below give T cell receptor beta chains drawn from one sample of a study of monozygotic twins with inflammatory bowel disease. TCRdb reanalyzed the 5' RACE reads and collapses them to one entry per CDR3 protein, without DNA. The listing contains 400,000 to 500,000 distinct CDR3 sequences. The source material was blood. The receptor source for this set is a human donor with ulcerative colitis or Crohn's disease, or a healthy co-twin of an affected twin (not recorded which). Both conserved end residues are part of each CDR3.

j_gene: TRBJ2-1
v_gene: TRBV7-2
CDR3aa: CASTYGGGAGNGRFF

j_gene: TRBJ2-1
v_gene: TRBV11-2
CDR3aa: CASSYSDLRQFF

j_gene: TRBJ2-1
v_gene: TRBV4-3
CDR3aa: CASSQGAGYNEQFF

j_gene: TRBJ2-7
v_gene: TRBV6-1
CDR3aa: CASSEVGTSGTRRYF

j_gene: TRBJ1-6
v_gene: TRBV4-2
CDR3aa: CASSQGVQGQESPLHF

j_gene: TRBJ1-2
v_gene: TRBV29-1
CDR3aa: CSVARLPEDGYTF

j_gene: TRBJ2-3
v_gene: TRBV5-1
CDR3aa: CASSLGRTSGPSTDTQYF

j_gene: TRBJ2-1
v_gene: TRBV10-3
CDR3aa: CAISLFSYNEQFF

j_gene: TRBJ2-3
v_gene: TRBV20-1
CDR3aa: CSADYGLAGVSDTQYF

j_gene: TRBJ2-1
v_gene: TRBV5-1
CDR3aa: CASSLKQSYNEQFF

j_gene: TRBJ2-5
v_gene: TRBV20-1
CDR3aa: CSAAREKETQYF

j_gene: TRBJ1-2
v_gene: TRBV30
CDR3aa: CAWLTGGGYGYTF

j_gene: TRBJ2-1
v_gene: TRBV4-3
CDR3aa: CASSQEGGLQSSYNEQFF

j_gene: TRBJ2-1
v_gene: TRBV30
CDR3aa: CAWSSSSYNEQFF

j_gene: TRBJ2-1
v_gene: TRBV7-7
CDR3aa: CASSLVGAGEQFF

j_gene: TRBJ1-1
v_gene: TRBV5-1
CDR3aa: CASSRTGIGYTEAFF

j_gene: TRBJ2-1
v_gene: TRBV24-1
CDR3aa: CATTGAYNEQFF

j_gene: TRBJ1-1
v_gene: TRBV7-2
CDR3aa: CASSLGTENTEAFF

j_gene: TRBJ2-2
v_gene: TRBV5-1
CDR3aa: CASSLKWGTGELFF

j_gene: TRBJ2-5
v_gene: TRBV11-2
CDR3aa: CASSLAPSWETQYF

j_gene: TRBJ2-2
v_gene: TRBV7-2
CDR3aa: CASSLYVQGELFF

j_gene: TRBJ1-2
v_gene: TRBV18
CDR3aa: CASSPGMSYGYTF

j_gene: TRBJ2-1
v_gene: TRBV4-1
CDR3aa: CASSQDRRLYNEQFF

j_gene: TRBJ1-1
v_gene: TRBV30
CDR3aa: CAWSHLGGAGTEAFF

j_gene: TRBJ1-2
v_gene: TRBV7-2
CDR3aa: CASSFGQGANGYTF

j_gene: TRBJ2-1
v_gene: TRBV15
CDR3aa: CATSPGEVVNNEQFF

j_gene: TRBJ2-5
v_gene: TRBV20-1
CDR3aa: CSARGRQSKETQYF

j_gene: TRBJ2-5
v_gene: TRBV5-5
CDR3aa: CASSLKGFRETQYF

j_gene: TRBJ2-1
v_gene: TRBV24-1
CDR3aa: CATSETGTGVNEQFF

j_gene: TRBJ1-1
v_gene: TRBV15
CDR3aa: CATKVGHSMNTEAFF

j_gene: TRBJ2-3
v_gene: TRBV5-1
CDR3aa: CASSLQGFSDTQYF

j_gene: TRBJ2-7
v_gene: TRBV7-2
CDR3aa: CASSFRRGGEQYF

j_gene: TRBJ2-7
v_gene: TRBV4-2
CDR3aa: CASSRKRTGDQYF

j_gene: TRBJ1-2
v_gene: TRBV19
CDR3aa: CASSIAGYGGGYTF

j_gene: TRBJ1-1
v_gene: TRBV29-1
CDR3aa: CSVAPGSTEAFF

j_gene: TRBJ1-5
v_gene: TRBV6-2/TRBV6-3
CDR3aa: CASSYLGGMQPQHF

j_gene: TRBJ2-3
v_gene: TRBV5-1
CDR3aa: CASSLDSPYTDTQYF

j_gene: TRBJ2-1
v_gene: TRBV12-3/TRBV12-4
CDR3aa: CASSSASGGTDEQFF

j_gene: TRBJ1-2
v_gene: TRBV6-1
CDR3aa: CASSEAPQSRGGYTF

j_gene: TRBJ2-1
v_gene: TRBV5-1
CDR3aa: CASSFFHSGSTYNEQFF

j_gene: TRBJ1-5
v_gene: TRBV5-6
CDR3aa: CASSSSGTEQYSNQPQHF

j_gene: TRBJ2-3
v_gene: TRBV18
CDR3aa: CASSPGLGGLDTQYF

j_gene: TRBJ1-5
v_gene: TRBV15
CDR3aa: CATNDWTGDGQPQHF

j_gene: TRBJ2-2
v_gene: TRBV12-3/TRBV12-4
CDR3aa: CASSLGLAGLTGELFF

j_gene: TRBJ1-2
v_gene: TRBV5-4
CDR3aa: CASSLAGGAGRGYTF

j_gene: TRBJ2-7
v_gene: TRBV7-2
CDR3aa: CASSLSVGEQYF

j_gene: TRBJ2-2
v_gene: TRBV11-1
CDR3aa: CASSLGVGTGELFF

j_gene: TRBJ2-1
v_gene: TRBV19
CDR3aa: CASTTSGYNEQFF

j_gene: TRBJ2-2
v_gene: TRBV30
CDR3aa: CALDRNTGELFF

j_gene: TRBJ2-7
v_gene: TRBV9
CDR3aa: CASSVGTKDYEQYF

j_gene: TRBJ1-1
v_gene: TRBV3-1
CDR3aa: CASRHADEAFF

j_gene: TRBJ2-3
v_gene: TRBV5-1
CDR3aa: CASAAETDTQYF

j_gene: TRBJ1-6
v_gene: TRBV20-1
CDR3aa: CSARDKANNSPLQF

j_gene: TRBJ2-1
v_gene: TRBV5-1
CDR3aa: CASSHGGEIVYNEQFF